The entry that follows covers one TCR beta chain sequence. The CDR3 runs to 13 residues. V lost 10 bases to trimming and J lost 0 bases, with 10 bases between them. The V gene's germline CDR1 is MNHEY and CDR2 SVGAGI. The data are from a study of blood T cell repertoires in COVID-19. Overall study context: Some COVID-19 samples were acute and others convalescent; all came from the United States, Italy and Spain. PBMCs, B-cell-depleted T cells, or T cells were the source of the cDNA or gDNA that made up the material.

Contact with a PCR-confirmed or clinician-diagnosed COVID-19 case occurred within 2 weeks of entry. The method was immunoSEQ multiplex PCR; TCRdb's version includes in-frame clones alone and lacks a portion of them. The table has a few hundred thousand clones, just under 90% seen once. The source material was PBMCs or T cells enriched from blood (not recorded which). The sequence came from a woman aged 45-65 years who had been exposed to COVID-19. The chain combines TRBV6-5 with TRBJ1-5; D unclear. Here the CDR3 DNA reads TGTGCCACTGCGGATTATAGCAATCAGCCCCAGCATTTT. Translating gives CATADYSNQPQHF.